This entry features one TCR beta chain sequence. Its antigen is currently not known. No base qualities exist here, and no much larger clone lies one base off it. The data were taken from a study of T-cell memory formation after mild COVID-19 (dated by TCRdb to the early 2020s). With respect to the entire study: TCR sequence clusters from the two donors were largely donor specific. In two donors, T-cell clones that expanded and contracted after mild COVID-19 were tracked by sequencing TCRalpha and TCRbeta repertoires over time. The cohort was made up of two young adult volunteers, one female and one male, who were previously healthy.

Ficoll-Paque density gradient centrifugation was the method used to isolate PBMCs. V and J are truncated by 0 bases and 0 bases respectively, leaving an intervening sequence of 8 bases. Spanning cysteine to phenylalanine, the CDR3 consists of 15 amino acids. The entry retains the CDR3 DNA only, 45 bases that are in frame from base 1. The germline V gene encodes CDR1 SGHTA and CDR2 FQGTGA. Instrument used: Illumina NovaSeq 6000. TCRalpha and TCRbeta cDNA libraries were constructed by 5'RACE with constant-segment primers, with sample barcodes and unique molecular identifiers being introduced. RNA was extracted from every sample with Trizol reagent. Libraries were amplified in two PCR steps, with a second sample barcode and Illumina TruSeq adapters added in the second step. Sequencing of libraries was performed on an Illumina NovaSeq with 2 x 150 bp paired-end reads. For the original study's pipeline: With migec v1.2.7, reads were demultiplexed and then collapsed into UMI-guided consensus sequences. With mixcr v2.1.11, UMI consensuses were aligned to TRA and TRB V and J templates and assembled into clonotypes. A clonotype was counted as expanded or contracted only if both edgeR and NoisET called the change significant, with noise models trained on biological replicates. For edgeR calls, a false discovery rate-adjusted p below 0.01 and a log2 fold-change threshold of 1 were applied. PCA with hierarchical clustering of max-normalized trajectories of the 1000 most abundant clonotypes was used as exploratory dynamics analysis. Each responding clone was given a CD4 or CD8 phenotype based on the CD4+ and CD8+ repertoires, which had been sequenced separately. The raw public reads went through TCRdb reprocessing: fastp at Q25, MiXCR clone calling, in-frame beta chains kept. Rows with a matching CDR3 protein are joined into one entry that keeps the most common DNA and genes. V and J calls and clone size were set by TCRdb, not the authors. The sample includes roughly 150,000 distinct CDR3 sequences, with around 15% observed a single time. Of the sample, less than 15% is held by the ten largest clones.

Overall study outcomes, separate from this receptor: Only a couple of mild cases were covered by the study, and larger cohorts that include severe cases with pre-infection samples were considered necessary. Contracting CD4+ clones turned up mainly in the CM and EM memory subsets, whereas EMRA was where CD8+ clones were enriched. Some responding clones were detected in pre-infection memory, suggesting pre-existing cross-reactive memory T cells joined the SARS-CoV-2 response. From day 15 to 85, contracting clones showed balanced CD4/CD8 phenotypes, whereas a second wave of clones that expanded from day 15 to 37 leaned towards CD4+. SARS-CoV-2 specificity of the second-wave clones peaking on day 37 was not confirmed.

Sequencing was carried out using PBMCs or a T cell subset sorted from them (not recorded which). This receptor chain uses TRBV7-3 and TRBJ2-5, with the D gene not clear enough to name. This sequence was found in an adult woman who had mild COVID-19 (a few samples of this study predate the infection). The sample titles of this study are shuffled in the database, so cell type and time point are left out; the donor was told from shared clones. The CDR3 has the sequence CASSLTSGYQETQYF. The DNA sequence reads TGTGCCAGCAGCTTAACGTCCGGGTACCAAGAGACCCAGTACTTC.